This TCR beta chain was found in a study of T cell responses to AZD1222 COVID-19 vaccine. Across the study: Pooled samples include second doses given at about 4 or 12 weeks.

Measured with immunoSEQ multiplex PCR; TCRdb has only the in-frame clones, and not every one. The sample has 140,000 to 150,000 clones; around nine tenths are singletons. Study-wide results and limits: Spike-specific TCR breadth and depth were elevated following two AZD1222 doses. Clonal diversity may have been underestimated, and the donors were mostly white British, with more females than males. Close to half of all spike-specific TCRs reportedly target regions of the variants that are unmutated.

In regard to this clone: What it recognizes is unknown.

The TCR sequence derives from an adult in good health. This specimen was peripheral blood, taken on day 0 of AZD1222 vaccination.

Here the CDR3 DNA reads TGTGCCAGCAGAGGACAGTTTGTAGCCGGGGAGCTGTTTTTT. Amino acids: CASRGQFVAGELFF. The chain has TRBV6-5 and TRBJ2-2, with D possibly matching TRBD1 (6 bases). There are 14 residues in the CDR3. Per germline, CDR1 MNHEY and CDR2 SVGAGI. V lost 6 bases to trimming and J lost 6 bases, with 14 bases between them.